The rows below give T cell receptor beta chains drawn from one sample of a study of T cell changes during pregnancy in multiple sclerosis. Data came from immunoSEQ multiplex PCR; TCRdb stores just in-frame clones and leaves some out. Of more than 80,000 clones detected, roughly 92% appear once; the ten largest clones hold around 1.5%. The input for sequencing was peripheral blood, taken after pregnancy. The origin of the receptors is a female donor with multiple sclerosis, enrolled in a pregnancy study. Both conserved end residues are trimmed from each CDR3. Clone size, where shown, is once, few, many, or a class for clones that have expanded.

v_gene	abundance	j_gene	CDR3aa
TRBV2	once	TRBJ2-3	ASSETIPHTQY
TRBV27	NA	TRBJ2-2	ASSLRRGNTGELF
TRBV7-7	NA	TRBJ2-7	ASSLRTGEEQY
TRBV27	NA	TRBJ2-7	ASSLGLAGYEQY
TRBV30	once	TRBJ1-2	AWSGSYGYT
TRBV7-3	NA	TRBJ2-7	ASSPMGTGSYEQY
TRBV2	NA	TRBJ1-1	ASTRQGHTEAF
TRBV28	NA	TRBJ2-1	ASTIAVGYNEQF
TRBV11-2	NA	TRBJ2-3	ASSLYGGRAVSDTQY
TRBV7-3	NA	TRBJ2-2	ASKIHGGIDTGELF